Listed below are T cell receptor beta chains from one sample, sequenced in a study of T cells in Graves' hyperthyroidism and ophthalmopathy. TCRdb re-derived calls from the multiplex PCR reads in MiXCR, one entry per CDR3 protein. The repertoire holds more than 100,000 distinct CDR3 sequences, with roughly 44% as singletons. The sample comprised blood. The receptors originated from a man in his forties with Graves' hyperthyroidism. Each CDR3 is given with its conserved first and last residue. The D gene is left open where the match is weak. Not all rows give a size; the values are once, few, many and, for expanded clones, a class.

d_gene	abundance	j_gene	v_gene	CDR3nt	CDR3aa
NA	NA	TRBJ2-1	TRBV10-3	TGTGCCATCAGTGGAGGCGGGGGCCTCAATGAGCAGTTCTTC	CAISGGGGLNEQFF
NA	once	TRBJ1-1	TRBV20-1	TGCAGTGTTAGAGTGGGCAGCTCGGTCATGAACACGGAAGCTTTCTTT	CSVRVGSSVMNTEAFF
NA	many	TRBJ2-3	TRBV11-3	TGTGCCAGCAGCTTATCCCCAGGTGTACCAGATACGCAGTATTTT	CASSLSPGVPDTQYF
NA	many	TRBJ1-1	TRBV9	TGTGCCAGCAGCGTACAATCGGCGAACACTGAAGCTTTCTTT	CASSVQSANTEAFF
TRBD1	NA	TRBJ2-7	TRBV15	TGTGCCACCGGACAGGGGCCCTACGAGCAGTACTTC	CATGQGPYEQYF
NA	many	TRBJ2-7	TRBV5-5	TGTGCCAGCAGGCCAGCCGCCTCCTACGAGCAGTACTTC	CASRPAASYEQYF
TRBD2	many	TRBJ2-1	TRBV20-1	TGCAGTGCTAGCGGGACCCGCCGGGGACTAGCGGGTTCCAATGAGCAGTTCTTC	CSASGTRRGLAGSNEQFF
NA	many	TRBJ2-2	TRBV5-4	TGTGCCAGCAGCTTGGGGCAGGGTGACACCGGGGAGCTGTTTTTT	CASSLGQGDTGELFF
TRBD2	NA	TRBJ2-5	TRBV5-1	TGCGCCAGTGGCGGGGGGGCAGATACGCAGTACTTC	CASGGGADTQYF
NA	many	TRBJ1-2	TRBV6-1	TGTGCCAGCAGCAGGGGCCTCCCAGGCTACACCTTC	CASSRGLPGYTF
NA	NA	TRBJ2-7	TRBV5-1	TGCGCCAGCAGCCGGGCTTTAGGGGTCCGCGACGAGCAGTACTTC	CASSRALGVRDEQYF
TRBD1	NA	TRBJ1-1	TRBV7-9	TGTGCCAGCAGCTCGACAGGGGGGAACACTGAAGCTTTCTTT	CASSSTGGNTEAFF
TRBD2	once	TRBJ2-1	TRBV29-1	TGCAGCGTTGAGGGGACTAGCGGGACGAATGAGCAGTTCTTC	CSVEGTSGTNEQFF
TRBD2	NA	TRBJ2-5	TRBV24-1	TGTGCCACCAGTGATACGGGACTAGCGAGAGAGACCCAGTACTTC	CATSDTGLARETQYF
TRBD1	NA	TRBJ2-3	TRBV30	TGTGCCTGGATGGGACAGGATATCCAGTATTTT	CAWMGQDIQYF
NA	many	TRBJ2-5	TRBV7-2	TGTGCCAGCACCCTCGACGTACAAGAGACCCAGTACTTC	CASTLDVQETQYF
NA	many	TRBJ1-4	TRBV19	TGTGCCAGTAGTGGCCGCCGTTCGGGGGGGAATGAAAAACTGTTTTTT	CASSGRRSGGNEKLFF
TRBD1	many	TRBJ1-4	TRBV7-8	TGTGCCACAGGGGAGCGGGGGGATTGGGACAGGTCTAATGAAAAACTGTTTTTT	CATGERGDWDRSNEKLFF
TRBD2	NA	TRBJ2-1	TRBV20-1	TGCAGTGCTAGCCATATAGCGGGAAGTTCCTACAATGAGCAGTTCTTC	CSASHIAGSSYNEQFF
TRBD1	NA	TRBJ1-1	TRBV29-1	TGCAGCGTTCCCGGGACAGTGAACACTGAAGCTTTCTTT	CSVPGTVNTEAFF
NA	NA	TRBJ1-5	TRBV10-3	TGTGCCATCAGTGAAGGGGACGATCAGCCCCAGCATTTT	CAISEGDDQPQHF
NA	medium-sized	TRBJ1-2	TRBV29-1	TGCAGCGTTGTAGCCGGGCCGTCGTTCGGCTACACCTTC	CSVVAGPSFGYTF
NA	NA	TRBJ2-7	TRBV20-1	TGCAGTGCTAGAGCGTTGGGGGACGAGCAGTACTTC	CSARALGDEQYF
NA	many	TRBJ2-4	TRBV2	TGTGCCAGCAGCCCTCCAGGGGAGAGGGCCAAAAACATTCAGTACTTC	CASSPPGERAKNIQYF
TRBD1	NA	TRBJ2-7	TRBV29-1	TGCAGCGTCAGGGGGATCCGCTACGAGCAGTACTTC	CSVRGIRYEQYF
NA	NA	TRBJ2-1	TRBV10-2	TGCGCCAGCAGTGACGGGTGGTCCTACAATGAGCAGTTCTTC	CASSDGWSYNEQFF
TRBD2	NA	TRBJ2-1	TRBV2	TGTGCCAGCAGTGCTAGCGGAAACTACATTGAGCAGCTCTTC	CASSASGNYIEQLF
NA	NA	TRBJ2-5	TRBV7-2	TGTGCCAGCAGCTTAGCTCGACCGGGGGAGCCCCAGTACTTC	CASSLARPGEPQYF
NA	NA	TRBJ1-3	TRBV6-1	TGTGCCAGCAGTGCTGCAGAGACAGGAAACACCATATATTTT	CASSAAETGNTIYF
NA	many	TRBJ1-3	TRBV5-6	TGTGCCAGCAGCTTGCGGGGATCTGATGGAAACACCATATATTTT	CASSLRGSDGNTIYF
NA	NA	TRBJ2-5	TRBV20-1	TGCAGTGCTAGGGCTTGGGGGCAAGAGACCCAGTACTTC	CSARAWGQETQYF
NA	NA	TRBJ1-1	TRBV7-9	TGTGCCAGCACCGATCCCGAGACTGAAGCTTTCTTT	CASTDPETEAFF
TRBD1	few	TRBJ2-1	TRBV20-1	TGCAGTGCGCAGGACAGGGGGTACAATGAGCAGTTCTTC	CSAQDRGYNEQFF
NA	many	TRBJ1-5	TRBV6-5	TGTGCCAGCTCCTCCCCGAACCAGCCCCAGCATTTT	CASSSPNQPQHF
NA	many	TRBJ2-6	TRBV7-8	TGTGCCAGTACGGGCGGGTCTGGGGCCAACGTCCTGACTTTC	CASTGGSGANVLTF